This T cell receptor beta chain was found in a study of post-analysis software for immune sequencing data (dated by TCRdb to about 2015). Study-level background: Recorded disease courses included relapsing-remitting, secondary progressive and progressive-relapsing multiple sclerosis, with some patients lacking subtype annotation. The multiple sclerosis patient repertoires were compared with more than 9 previously published healthy control repertoires from donors aged roughly 6 to 27 years. A subset of samples was prepared in parallel using single-end sample barcoding, then pooled and co-amplified after Illumina adapter ligation.

Results the study describes overall, beyond this receptor: Significantly lower normalized Chao1 diversity was found in multiple sclerosis patients than in controls, suggesting substantial peripheral T-cell clonal expansion. Four or five TRBV segments, including TRBV5-6, TRBV5-1 and TRBV20-1, were significantly more frequent in patients than controls. The multiple sclerosis patient group was slightly younger than the control group. Direct clustering with F measure showed strong co-clustering of samples prepared in the same batch, prompting a batch-effect correction.

There are 12 amino acids in the CDR3, from cysteine to phenylalanine inclusive. Solely the CDR3 DNA is kept, with 36 bases framed from the first base. Relative to germline, V is 4 bases shorter and J is 6 bases shorter, with 10 bases between their ends. CDR1 and CDR2 are drawn from the germline V gene: SQVTM, ANQGSEA. Library creation used PCR. TCRdb names Illumina HiSeq 2500 as the instrument used. To reduce PCR and sequencing biases, unique molecular identifiers were incorporated into the TCR beta cDNA libraries. Approximately 500,000 cDNA molecules were obtained per 1 to 10 million input T cells, so each molecule approximated one T cell. The patient libraries were prepared and sequenced using the same protocol as the earlier healthy control dataset. Samples belonging to the same batch were prepared together, multiplexed and sequenced on a shared HiSeq lane. The authors' pipeline ran thus. MIGEC was used to process the raw barcoded reads, and molecular identifier groups with only a single read were discarded before consensus assembly and CDR3 extraction. VDJtools was used for post-analysis of the clonotype tables, with diversity normalized by down-sampling every dataset to the smallest sample size. Repertoire overlap clustering matched CDR3 amino acid but not nucleotide sequences to correct batch-related cross-sample contamination. The public reads were reprocessed in TCRdb via fastp at Q25 and MiXCR, keeping in-frame beta chains. Rows matching on CDR3 protein sequence are summarized as one entry with the most common DNA and genes. These V and J calls are TCRdb output, not the study's own analysis. The sample contains around 500,000 distinct CDR3 sequences, less than 40% of them found a single time. The ten largest clones capture less than 6% of the sample.

To demonstrate the VDJtools post-analysis software, the study profiled TCR beta repertoires from the peripheral blood of 10 to 15 young patients with multiple sclerosis. The multiple sclerosis patients were children and adolescents ranging in age from roughly 6 to 16 years. This clonotype was seen more than once but under ten times. This clone's antigen is unknown. Base qualities are missing; no much larger clone stands one base away. The rearranged segments are TRBV29-1 and TRBJ2-1; the D element could tentatively be TRBD1 or TRBD2, as 6 bases agree for each. The sequence came from a girl younger than 18 with multiple sclerosis. The specimen was blood. The CDR3 sequence is CSVAGAGNEQFF. The nucleotide sequence is given as TGCAGCGTTGCGGGGGCGGGCAATGAGCAGTTCTTC.